This is a list of T cell receptor beta chains from one sample in a study of Graves' ophthalmopathy and Graves' hyperthyroidism. MiXCR, run by TCRdb on the multiplex PCR reads, gives a single entry per CDR3 protein. This sample has 680,000 or so distinct CDR3 sequences; 22% occur once, and the top ten carry approximately 7.7%. Source material: peripheral blood. The receptors shown here come from a woman between 18 and 29 years old with stable Graves' hyperthyroidism. Some clones in this sample may be carry-over from other donors' samples. Both conserved end residues are part of each CDR3. The D gene is left open where the match is weak. Expanded clones get a size class; other rows say once, few or many, or leave the size out.

cdr3_nt cdr3_aa clone_size d_call j_call v_call
TGCAGCGCCCGTAGGGGGGCCACTGAAGCTTTCTTT CSARRGATEAFF - - TRBJ1-1 TRBV29-1
TGTGCCAGCAGTGCCCAGGGGCGTGGGGACACTGAAGCTTTCTTT CASSAQGRGDTEAFF many - TRBJ1-1 TRBV12-3/TRBV12-4
TGTGCCAGCAGTTTATCTGTCTCGGACAGGAGGCGTGGGGGGTATGGCTACACCTTC CASSLSVSDRRRGGYGYTF - TRBD1 TRBJ1-2 TRBV28
TGTACCAGCAGCCAGTTACAGGGAAATCAGCCCCAGCATTTT CTSSQLQGNQPQHF - - TRBJ1-5 TRBV14
TGTGCCAGCAGTTTAAGGACAGAATTGAACACTGAAGCTTTCTTT CASSLRTELNTEAFF few - TRBJ1-1 TRBV12-3/TRBV12-4
TGTGCCAGCAGTCTGTATATCGGGGAGCTGTTTTTT CASSLYIGELFF - - TRBJ2-2 TRBV6-1
TGTGCCAGCAGCGTAGGAGCACTTCAGGGGCAGCCCCAGCATTTT CASSVGALQGQPQHF many - TRBJ1-5 TRBV9
TGTGCCAGCAGAGAAAGTAATTCACCCCTCCACTTT CASRESNSPLHF - - TRBJ1-6 TRBV2
TGTGCCAGCAATCGGGCTAGCGGGAGGACCTACGAGCAGTACTTC CASNRASGRTYEQYF many TRBD2 TRBJ2-7 TRBV28
TGTGCCAGCAGTCGCGGGGATGTAAGCGAGCAGTACTTC CASSRGDVSEQYF many - TRBJ2-7 TRBV6-5
TGTGCCACTCAGTACGTCGGCCCATCTGGTGGCGGGGAGCTGTTTTTT CATQYVGPSGGGELFF - - TRBJ2-2 TRBV19
TGTGCCAGCAGCCCGGACAAGAACACCGGGGAGCTGTTTTTT CASSPDKNTGELFF - - TRBJ2-2 TRBV4-2
TGTGCCAGCAGCCAAGACGGGACAGGAAACTACGAGCAGTACTTC CASSQDGTGNYEQYF many TRBD1 TRBJ2-7 TRBV4-2
TGTGCCAGGGCATACAACTACTCCTACGAGCAGTACTTC CARAYNYSYEQYF once - TRBJ2-7 TRBV7-3
TGTGCCAGCAGCAATTACAGGGTTGGAAACACCATATATTTT CASSNYRVGNTIYF - - TRBJ1-3 TRBV13
TGTGCCAGCAGCTTTGTCTCTCGGGAGTACACCGGGGAGCTGTTTTTT CASSFVSREYTGELFF many - TRBJ2-2 TRBV11-2
TGTGCCAGCTCACCACCGAGGGGCGGGAACACTGAAGCTTTCTTT CASSPPRGGNTEAFF few - TRBJ1-1 TRBV18
TGTGCCAGTAGTATCGGTCTTCTACGCAGGACCGTCGTTGAAGCTTTCTTT CASSIGLLRRTVVEAFF few - TRBJ1-1 TRBV19
TGTGTCAGCAGCTCGGGACAGGGGGCGTACGAGCAGTACTTC CVSSSGQGAYEQYF - TRBD1 TRBJ2-7 TRBV5-6
TGTGCCAGCGCCGCAGGGGGTTATCAGCCCCAGCATTTT CASAAGGYQPQHF many TRBD1 TRBJ1-5 TRBV6-1
TGCGCCAGCAGGAGGACTAGCGGGGCATCGAGCTCCTACGAGCAGTACTTC CASRRTSGASSSYEQYF few TRBD2 TRBJ2-7 TRBV5-1
TGTGCCAGTAGTATGAGTGAGGGCTACGAGCAGTACTTC CASSMSEGYEQYF - - TRBJ2-7 TRBV19
TGTGCCAGCAGTCTTCAGCTCACCGGGGAGCTGTTTTTT CASSLQLTGELFF - - TRBJ2-2 TRBV12-3/TRBV12-4
TGCAGTGCTGTCGGACAGCGGGAGACCCAGTACTTC CSAVGQRETQYF - - TRBJ2-5 TRBV20-1
TGTGCCAGTAGTATGGATATGGGACGCACTGAAGCTTTCTTT CASSMDMGRTEAFF - - TRBJ1-1 TRBV19
TGTGCCAGCAGCTTAGGGGGCAGGGGCGAGCAGTACTTC CASSLGGRGEQYF many - TRBJ2-7 TRBV7-2
TGTGCCAGCAGCCCGATCCTGGGACAGCCCCAGCATTTT CASSPILGQPQHF - - TRBJ1-5 TRBV7-6
TGTGCCAGCAGGGGAAGCATGGTGGCTCAGCCTCAGCATTTT CASRGSMVAQPQHF few - TRBJ1-5 TRBV28
TGTGCCAGCAGTTACCCCACACCCCGACAGGGGTCCCCGTACCAAGAGACCCAGTACTTC CASSYPTPRQGSPYQETQYF many TRBD1 TRBJ2-5 TRBV6-2/TRBV6-3
TGTGCCAGCAGTTACTCGAGGTCTCGGGGGGCCAACGTCCTGACTTTC CASSYSRSRGANVLTF many - TRBJ2-6 TRBV6-5
TGTGCCACCAGTGTCTCGGGACACAATCAGCCCCAGCATTTT CATSVSGHNQPQHF many - TRBJ1-5 TRBV24-1
TGTGCCAGCAGCCAGACCTGGAGGGGGGGCACTAGCGGCTACACCTTC CASSQTWRGGTSGYTF many - TRBJ1-2 TRBV3-1
TGTGCCAGCAGTAAACGTCCCGGGACAAGGCGGGCCGAGCAGTACTTC CASSKRPGTRRAEQYF many - TRBJ2-7 TRBV6-2/TRBV6-3
TGTGCCACCAGCAGAGATGCGGGACAGGTATCCCCATACCGAGAGACCCAGTACTTC CATSRDAGQVSPYRETQYF many TRBD1 TRBJ2-5 TRBV15
TGTGCCAGCAGTTTTACGTTCAGGATGGACGAGCAGTACTTC CASSFTFRMDEQYF many - TRBJ2-7 TRBV28
TGTGCCACTTCAGGGGACAGAATACAATCGGTAGGACCGTTCTATGGCTACACCTTC CATSGDRIQSVGPFYGYTF - TRBD1 TRBJ1-2 TRBV15
TGTGCCACCGAGGACCGTAACTATGGCTACACCTTC CATEDRNYGYTF many - TRBJ1-2 TRBV24-1
TGTGCCAGCAGTCCCTGGGGACAGCTGGAGACCCAGTACTTC CASSPWGQLETQYF - TRBD1 TRBJ2-5 TRBV27
TGTGCCAGCAGTTACACAAGTACCGGGACAGCCAATTCACCCCTCCACTTT CASSYTSTGTANSPLHF many TRBD1 TRBJ1-6 TRBV6-5
TGTGCCAGCAGTTACTTAGACACCAGCAATCAGCCCCAGCATTTT CASSYLDTSNQPQHF few - TRBJ1-5 TRBV6-2/TRBV6-3
TGTGCCAGCAGCGTCGCGGACAGCCTGAATTCACTCCTCCACTTT CASSVADSLNSLLHF few - TRBJ1-6 TRBV9
TGTGCCAGCAGCTTACCGGGTTTCGGAGCGAACACTGAAGCTTTCTTT CASSLPGFGANTEAFF few - TRBJ1-1 TRBV7-9
TGTGCCAGCAGCCAAGCAAGGTGGTATGGCTACACCTTC CASSQARWYGYTF many - TRBJ1-2 TRBV14
TGTGCCAGCAGTTTAAGGGGACCCGGAGGGCCCGGGGAGCTGTTTTTT CASSLRGPGGPGELFF once - TRBJ2-2 TRBV27
TGCAGTGCTACGCTGACAATTCCAACTGGCTACACCTTC CSATLTIPTGYTF many - TRBJ1-2 TRBV20-1
TGTGCCAGCAATCTAGTAGCGACAGAGGCAAAAAACGTTCAGTACTTC CASNLVATEAKNVQYF - - TRBJ2-4 TRBV6-1
TGCAGTGCTAGGATCGGGGGGGAGACCCAGTACTTC CSARIGGETQYF - TRBD2 TRBJ2-5 TRBV20-1
TGTGCCAGCAGCTCAGGGGCTCCTAATCAGCCCCAGCATTTT CASSSGAPNQPQHF many - TRBJ1-5 TRBV9
TGTGCCAGCAGCTTAGTAGCGGACAGGGGGCAAGGCACCGGGGAGCTGTTTTTT CASSLVADRGQGTGELFF - TRBD1 TRBJ2-2 TRBV11-2
TGTGCCAGCAGCGTCGACGGGAGGGTCTATGGCTACACCTTC CASSVDGRVYGYTF many - TRBJ1-2 TRBV6-1
TGTGCCAGCAGCCCGGACAGGAGGGGGAAGTACTTC CASSPDRRGKYF - - TRBJ2-7 TRBV7-9
TGTGCCAGCAAGGGTCAGAGCAATCAGCCCCAGCATTTT CASKGQSNQPQHF many - TRBJ1-5 TRBV12-3/TRBV12-4
TGTGCCAGCAGCCTCTCGGAAGGAGGGTACGAGCAGTACTTC CASSLSEGGYEQYF many - TRBJ2-7 TRBV3-1
TGTGCCAGCAGACCTTACTCTGGAAACACCATATATTTT CASRPYSGNTIYF many - TRBJ1-3 TRBV27
TGTGCCAGCAGTCCGGGGTCCATCCCCTACGAGCAGTACTTC CASSPGSIPYEQYF many - TRBJ2-7 TRBV12-3/TRBV12-4
TGTGCCAGCAGCTTAGTGTTGGAGACAGGGGGCTCTGGGGCCAACGTCCTGACTTTC CASSLVLETGGSGANVLTF - TRBD1 TRBJ2-6 TRBV7-6
TGTGCCAGCAATGGTAGGTGGGGGGCTGGCACAGATACGCAGTATTTT CASNGRWGAGTDTQYF - - TRBJ2-3 TRBV2
TGTGCCAGCAGTTACGGAATTAATTCACCCCTCCACTTT CASSYGINSPLHF many - TRBJ1-6 TRBV12-3/TRBV12-4
TGTGCCAGCAGTGTCAGGGGGAATCAGCCCCAGCATTTT CASSVRGNQPQHF many TRBD1 TRBJ1-5 TRBV6-2/TRBV6-3